These 16 T cell receptor beta chains share one sample of origin, sequenced in a study of cytomegalovirus exposure and HLA in healthy donors. The PCR used 60 Vbeta and 13 Jbeta primers. Profiling relied on immunoSEQ multiplex PCR, and the TCRdb table lists in-frame clones only, not all of them. In the table there are 85,000 to 130,000 clones, roughly 80% of which are singletons. Sequenced: PBMCs. These receptors came from a man between 60 and 75 years old in good health and CMV-seronegative.

CDR3 sequence reads: CASSLSTGGLDEQYV. In DNA, the CDR3 is TGCGCCAGCAGCTTGTCGACAGGGGGCTTGGACGAGCAGTACGTC. The chain couples TRBV5-1 to TRBJ2-7, with 10 nucleotides matching TRBD1. This CDR3 comprises 15 residues. The germline gives CDR1 SGHRS, CDR2 YFSETQ. Unmatched junction bases numbered 6, after V lost 1 base and J lost 5 bases.

The rearrangement uses TRBV15 and TRBJ1-1, with D uncertain. This CDR3 is built from 14 residues. The V end was cut by 0 bases, the J end by 0 bases, with 5 bases between. Germline V gene data show CDR1 as LNHNV and CDR2 as YYDKDF (reference sequence). CDR3 residues: CATSREIMNTEAFF. The CDR3 nucleotides are TGTGCCACCAGCAGAGAAATTATGAACACTGAAGCTTTCTTT.

The rearrangement links TRBV2 to TRBJ2-2; no clear D gene. The V end was cut by 4 bases, the J end by 0 bases, with 9 bases between. Germline-derived CDR1 and CDR2 are SNHLY and FYNNEI. CDR3 size: 15 residues. Here the CDR3 DNA reads TGTGCCAGCAGTGGGTTAACAGCGAACACCGGGGAGCTGTTTTTT. The encoded protein is CASSGLTANTGELFF.

This sequence joins TRBV7-3 and TRBJ1-1; D might be TRBD1 (5 bases). V was cut by 5 bases and J by 5 bases, with 18 bases left in between. Germline lookup yields CDR1 SGHTA and CDR2 FQGTGA. CDR3 length: 15 amino acids. CDR3 loop: CASSPGGALGTEAFF. In DNA form, the CDR3 reads TGTGCCAGCAGCCCGGGGGGAGCGTTGGGGACTGAAGCTTTCTTT.

The chain combines TRBV28 with TRBJ1-2; 7 nucleotides align to TRBD1. With 6 bases clipped from V and 4 bases from J, the junction kept 5 bases outside the gene matches. The germline V gene encodes CDR1 MDHEN and CDR2 SYDVKM. The CDR3 extends over 13 amino acids. CDR3 coding DNA: TGTGCCAGCAGCTCAGGACAGGCCTATGGCTACACCTTC. Its translation: CASSSGQAYGYTF.

This chain joins TRBV29-1 and TRBJ1-1; no definite D call. Trimming took off 5 bases at V and 9 bases at J, with 16 bases between the two ends. CDR1 is SQVTM, CDR2 ANQGSEA, per germline. The length of the CDR3 is 12 residues. For the CDR3, the DNA is TGCAGCGTTAAGGAGAGCAGATACCAAGCTTTCTTT. Residues: CSVKESRYQAFF.

CDR3 loop: CASSPQGARVGYTF. In nucleotides, the CDR3 is TGTGCCAGCTCACCCCAGGGGGCGCGGGTTGGCTACACCTTC. The chain carries TRBV18 and TRBJ1-2, with 8 bases lining up with TRBD1. This CDR3 has 14 residues. Germline CDR1 is KGHSH and CDR2 is LQKENI. V shed 3 bases and J 7 bases; nucleotides not matched to a gene: 7. Drawing the rest from reference TRBV18 and TRBJ1-2, the complete variable domain is NAGVMQNPRHLVRRRGQEARLRCSPMKGHSHVYWYRQLPEEGLKFMVYLQKENIIDESGMPKERFSAEFPKEGPSILRIQQVVRGDSAAYFCASSPQGARVGYTFGSGTRLTVV.

J is TRBJ1-2 and V is TRBV2, with D possibly matching TRBD1 (5 bases). CDR3 length equals 14 residues. The germline gives CDR1 SNHLY, CDR2 FYNNEI. Trimming removed 4 bases at V and 3 bases at J, with 12 bases between. CDR3 nucleotides: TGTGCCAGCAGTGCGGAGGGGTTCGACTATGGCTACACCTTC. It codes for CASSAEGFDYGYTF.

The chain has TRBV7-9 and TRBJ1-5; TRBD1 is a possible D gene (5 bases). The V gene lost 5 bases and the J gene lost 3 bases, with 11 bases spanning the gap. The CDR3 sequence is 14 residues long. Germline V CDR1 and CDR2: SEHNR, FQNEAQ (reference sequence). The CDR3 region has the DNA TGTGCCAGCAGCGAGACAGATCTCAATCAGCCCCAGCATTTT. Protein product: CASSETDLNQPQHF.

A remark on this clone: The same CDR3 can be traced to other DNA sequences in this sample. J is TRBJ2-5 and V is TRBV7-9; D might be TRBD1 (6 bases). V was shortened by 3 bases and J by 2 bases, with 7 bases between the two germline ends. The CDR3 loop spans 13 amino acids. Germline CDR1 and CDR2: SEHNR and FQNEAQ (reference sequence). Written as DNA, the CDR3 is TGTGCCAGCAGCTTCAGGGGTCAAGAGACCCAGTACTTC. Its protein product is CASSFRGQETQYF.

This chain connects TRBV20-1 to TRBJ2-3, with D perhaps matching TRBD1 (7 bases). Germline-derived CDR1 and CDR2 are DFQATT and SNEGSKA (reference sequence). The CDR3 runs to 11 residues. DNA of the CDR3: TGCGCAGGGGGGTCAGGGGATACGCAGTATTTT. The encoded protein is CAGGSGDTQYF.

J is TRBJ1-4 and V is TRBV7-9; 7 bases align to TRBD1. The CDR3 is made up of 14 amino acids. Trimming cost V 1 base and J 7 bases; bases outside gene matches: 3. Germline CDR1 SEHNR, CDR2 FQNEAQ (reference sequence). This chain's CDR3 is CASSLGQGREKLFF. Here the CDR3 DNA reads TGTGCCAGCAGCTTAGGACAGGGTCGTGAAAAACTGTTTTTT.

The V and J genes are TRBV4-3 and TRBJ2-3, with TRBD1 matching 8 bases. The CDR3 has 17 amino acids. Losses at the gene ends were 0 bases for V and 0 bases for J; bases not matched to a gene: 5. Germline CDR1 and CDR2: LGHNA and YSLEER. CDR3 protein: CASSQDLQGASTDTQYF. For the CDR3, the DNA is TGCGCCAGCAGCCAAGACTTGCAGGGGGCTAGCACAGATACGCAGTATTTT.

This sequence joins TRBV4-3 and TRBJ1-6; D is possibly TRBD1 (6 bases). The germline V gene has CDR1 LGHNA and CDR2 YSLEER. Trimming left V 0 bases short and J 8 bases short, with 14 bases between. The CDR3 covers 16 residues. In DNA form, the CDR3 reads TGCGCCAGCAGCCAAGAGCGGGGGCGTAGAGATTCACCCCTCCACTTT. It encodes CASSQERGRRDSPLHF.

The chain links TRBV11-2 to TRBJ1-5; possible D gene TRBD1, 5 bases. Germline V gene data show CDR1 as SGHAT and CDR2 as FQNNGV. CDR3 length: 13 residues. V shed 5 bases and J shed 11 bases, with 16 bases lying between them. The CDR3 coding sequence is TGTGCCAGCAGCCCCGAGACAGCGGGGGCCCAGCATTTT. Translated: CASSPETAGAQHF.

This chain links TRBV30 with TRBJ1-2; TRBD1 might be the D (6 bases). This CDR3 region has 11 residues. The V gene's germline CDR1 is GTSNPN and CDR2 SVGIG (reference sequence). V shed 8 bases and J shed 4 bases, with 11 bases lying between them. CDR3 sequence reads: CARGEGYGYTF. DNA for the CDR3: TGTGCCAGGGGGGAGGGCTATGGCTACACCTTC.